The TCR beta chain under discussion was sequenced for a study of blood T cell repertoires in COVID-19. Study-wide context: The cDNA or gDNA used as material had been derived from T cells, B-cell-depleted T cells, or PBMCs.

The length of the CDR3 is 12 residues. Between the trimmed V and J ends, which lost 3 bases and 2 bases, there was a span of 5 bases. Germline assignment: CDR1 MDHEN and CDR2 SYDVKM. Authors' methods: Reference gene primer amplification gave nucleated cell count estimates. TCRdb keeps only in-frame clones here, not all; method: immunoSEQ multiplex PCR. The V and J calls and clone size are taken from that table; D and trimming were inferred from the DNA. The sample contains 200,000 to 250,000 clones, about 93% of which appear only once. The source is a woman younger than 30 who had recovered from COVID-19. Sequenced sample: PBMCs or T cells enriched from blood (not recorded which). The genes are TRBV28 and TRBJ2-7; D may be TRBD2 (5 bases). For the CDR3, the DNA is TGTGCCAGCAGTTTGAGGGCCTACGAGCAGTACTTC. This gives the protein CASSLRAYEQYF.